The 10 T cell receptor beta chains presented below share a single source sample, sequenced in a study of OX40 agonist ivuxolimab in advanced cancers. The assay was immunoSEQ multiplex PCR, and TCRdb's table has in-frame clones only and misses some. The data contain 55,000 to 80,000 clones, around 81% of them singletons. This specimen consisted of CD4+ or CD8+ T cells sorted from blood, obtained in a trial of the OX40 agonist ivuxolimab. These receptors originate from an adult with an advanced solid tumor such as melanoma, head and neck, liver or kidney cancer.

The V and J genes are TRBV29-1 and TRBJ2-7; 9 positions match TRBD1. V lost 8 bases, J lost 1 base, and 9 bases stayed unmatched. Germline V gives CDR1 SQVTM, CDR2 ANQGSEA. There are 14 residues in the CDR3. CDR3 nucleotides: TGCAGCTATACGGAACAGGGGGCATCCTACGAGCAGTACTTC. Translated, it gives CSYTEQGASYEQYF.

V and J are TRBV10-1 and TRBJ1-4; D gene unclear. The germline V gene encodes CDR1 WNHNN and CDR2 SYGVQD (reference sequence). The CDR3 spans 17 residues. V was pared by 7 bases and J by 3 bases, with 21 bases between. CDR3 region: CASIIRWGKRANEKLFF. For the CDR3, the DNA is TGCGCCAGCATCATACGCTGGGGTAAGAGGGCTAATGAAAAACTGTTTTTT.

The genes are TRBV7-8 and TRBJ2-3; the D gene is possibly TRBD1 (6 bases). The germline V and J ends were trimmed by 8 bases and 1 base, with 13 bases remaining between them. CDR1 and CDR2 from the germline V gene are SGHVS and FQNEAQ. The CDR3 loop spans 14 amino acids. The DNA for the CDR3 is TGTGCCAGCGGGGGCGACGCACGCACAGATACGCAGTATTTT. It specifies CASGGDARTDTQYF.

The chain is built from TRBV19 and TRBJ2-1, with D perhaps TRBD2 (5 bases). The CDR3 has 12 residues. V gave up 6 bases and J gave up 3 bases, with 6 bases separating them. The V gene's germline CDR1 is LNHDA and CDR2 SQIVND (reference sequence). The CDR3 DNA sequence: TGTGCCAGTAGAGGAGGCTACAATGAGCAGTTCTTC. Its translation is CASRGGYNEQFF.

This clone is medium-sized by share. CDR3 coding DNA: TGCGCCAGCAGTCCAATCGGACGGGAGAGGGATTCACCCCTCCACTTT. Its protein product is CASSPIGRERDSPLHF. The chain is built from TRBV4-1 and TRBJ1-6; D not certain. V was cut by 6 bases and J by 8 bases, with 20 bases left in between. The CDR3 is made up of 16 amino acids. Germline CDR1 MGHRA, CDR2 YSYEKL.

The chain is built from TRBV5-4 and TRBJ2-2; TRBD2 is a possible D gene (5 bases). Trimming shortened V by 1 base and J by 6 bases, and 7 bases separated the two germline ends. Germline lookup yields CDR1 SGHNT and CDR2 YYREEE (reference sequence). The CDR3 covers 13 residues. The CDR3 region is CASSLTGSGELFF. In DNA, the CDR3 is TGTGCCAGCAGCTTGACGGGATCCGGGGAGCTGTTTTTT.

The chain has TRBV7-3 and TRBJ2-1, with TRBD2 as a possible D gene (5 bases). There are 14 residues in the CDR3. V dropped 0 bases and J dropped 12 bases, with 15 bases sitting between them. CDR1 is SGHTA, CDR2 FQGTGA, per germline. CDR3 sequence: CASSLTKDSPTQFF. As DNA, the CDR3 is TGTGCCAGCAGCTTAACGAAGGACTCACCTACGCAGTTCTTC.

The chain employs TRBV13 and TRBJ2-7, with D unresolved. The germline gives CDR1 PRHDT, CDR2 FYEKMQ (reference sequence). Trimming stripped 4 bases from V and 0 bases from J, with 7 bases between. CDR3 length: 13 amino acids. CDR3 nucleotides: TGTGCCAGCAGCTCGACCCTCTCCTACGAGCAGTACTTC. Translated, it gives CASSSTLSYEQYF.

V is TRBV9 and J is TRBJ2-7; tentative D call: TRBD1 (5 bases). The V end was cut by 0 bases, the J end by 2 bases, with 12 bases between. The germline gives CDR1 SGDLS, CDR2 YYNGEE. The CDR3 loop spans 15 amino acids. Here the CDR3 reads CASSVEVGATYEQYF. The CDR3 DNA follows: TGTGCCAGCAGCGTAGAGGTTGGGGCTACCTACGAGCAGTACTTC.

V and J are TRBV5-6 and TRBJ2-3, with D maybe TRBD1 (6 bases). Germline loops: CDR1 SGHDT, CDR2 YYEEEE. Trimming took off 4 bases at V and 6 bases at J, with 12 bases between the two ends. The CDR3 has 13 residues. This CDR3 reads CASSPGDGDTQYF. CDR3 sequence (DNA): TGTGCCAGCAGCCCAGGGGACGGGGATACGCAGTATTTT. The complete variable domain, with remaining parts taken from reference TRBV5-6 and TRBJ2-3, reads DAGVTQSPTHLIKTRGQQVTLRCSPKSGHDTVSWYQQALGQGPQFIFQYYEEEERQRGNFPDRFSGHQFPNYSSELNVNALLLGDSALYLCASSPGDGDTQYFGPGTRLTVL.